This T cell receptor (beta chain) comes out of a study of blood T cell repertoires in COVID-19. Background on the study: Whether acute or convalescent, the COVID-19 samples came from the United States, Italy and Spain. From T cells, B-cell-depleted T cells, or PBMCs came the material, which was cDNA or gDNA.

In the original analysis: How many nucleated cells were present was estimated from reference gene primer amplification. This table comes from immunoSEQ multiplex PCR, and its TCRdb copy is limited to in-frame clones, with some not included. D and trimming come from the DNA, and the V and J calls and clone size come from that table. The top ten clones hold roughly 7.5% of a sample with approximately 170,000 clones, roughly 81% of them seen once. Trimming removed 7 bases at V and 4 bases at J, with 16 bases between. The CDR3 totals 14 residues. Germline assignment: CDR1 SEHNR and CDR2 FQNEAQ (reference sequence).

This TCR was recovered from a middle-aged man who had recovered from COVID-19. Material: peripheral blood. The V and J genes are TRBV7-9 and TRBJ1-2, with D perhaps matching TRBD1 (5 bases). CDR3 coding DNA: TGTGCCAGCAACCCTGCGGGGACCCGCTATGGCTACACCTTC. Its translation: CASNPAGTRYGYTF.